This T cell receptor beta chain was retrieved from a study of OX40 agonist ivuxolimab in advanced cancers. On the study more broadly: Checkpoint inhibitors had been given previously to around 38% of patients. Three partial responders included one hepatocellular carcinoma patient and two cutaneous melanoma patients.

With regard to this clone: What it binds is not known.

Samples of blood were obtained at baseline, on cycle 4 day 1, and on cycle 7 day 1. Findings and limits, study-wide: Researchers report that CD8+ T cells had, on average, more expanded clones than CD4+.

This CDR3 has 15 residues. Per germline, CDR1 KGHSH and CDR2 LQKENI. V lost 5 bases and J 5 bases, leaving 18 bases between the germline ends. Sequencing used immunoSEQ multiplex PCR; TCRdb keeps in-frame clones, though not all of them. This sample has 50,000 to 65,000 clones, with 80% to 85% found just once. This sequence originates from an adult with an advanced solid tumor such as melanoma, head and neck, liver or kidney cancer. The sequenced sample was CD4+ or CD8+ T cells sorted from blood, obtained in a trial of the OX40 agonist ivuxolimab. V is TRBV18 and J is TRBJ1-1; D call uncertain. The CDR3 bases are TGTGCCAGCTCAATGGACTTACCTCGGGGAACTGAAGCTTTCTTT. It encodes CASSMDLPRGTEAFF.